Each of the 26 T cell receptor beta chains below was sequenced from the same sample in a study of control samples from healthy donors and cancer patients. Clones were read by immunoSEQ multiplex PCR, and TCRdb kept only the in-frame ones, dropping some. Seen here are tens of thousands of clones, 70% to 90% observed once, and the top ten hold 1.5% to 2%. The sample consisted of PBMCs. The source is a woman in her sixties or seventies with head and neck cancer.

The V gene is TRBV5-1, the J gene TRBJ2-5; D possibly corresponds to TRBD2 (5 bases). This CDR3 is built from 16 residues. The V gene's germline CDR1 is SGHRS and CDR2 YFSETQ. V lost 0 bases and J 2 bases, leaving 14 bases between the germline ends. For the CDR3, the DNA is TGCGCCAGCAGCTTGGGAATTGCGACTACGCAAGAGACCCAGTACTTC. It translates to CASSLGIATTQETQYF.

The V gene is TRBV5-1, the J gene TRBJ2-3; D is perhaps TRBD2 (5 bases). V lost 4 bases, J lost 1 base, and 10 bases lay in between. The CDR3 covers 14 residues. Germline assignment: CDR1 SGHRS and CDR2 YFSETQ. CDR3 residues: CASSRTSGTDTQYF. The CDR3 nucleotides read TGCGCCAGCAGCCGTACTAGTGGCACAGATACGCAGTATTTT.

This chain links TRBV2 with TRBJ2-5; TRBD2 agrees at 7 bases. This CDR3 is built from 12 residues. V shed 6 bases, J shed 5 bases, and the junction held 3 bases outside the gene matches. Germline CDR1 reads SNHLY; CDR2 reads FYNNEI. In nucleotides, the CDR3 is TGTGCCAGCAGGTGGGGGGGTGAGACCCAGTACTTC. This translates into CASRWGGETQYF.

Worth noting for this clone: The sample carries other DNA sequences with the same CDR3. CDR3 sequence: CASSQAAGTNAYEQYF. The CDR3 region has the DNA TGCGCCAGCAGCCAAGCGGCAGGGACAAACGCCTACGAGCAGTACTTC. The genes are TRBV4-1 and TRBJ2-7; possibly TRBD1 for D (6 bases). The CDR3 spans 16 residues. Germline V gene lookup returns CDR1 MGHRA and CDR2 YSYEKL. V lost 1 base and J 2 bases, leaving 15 bases between the germline ends.

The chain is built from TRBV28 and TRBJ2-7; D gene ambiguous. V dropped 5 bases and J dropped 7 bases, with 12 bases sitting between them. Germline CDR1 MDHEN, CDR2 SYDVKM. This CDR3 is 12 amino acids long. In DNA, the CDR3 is TGTGCCAGCAGTCTCTCGTGGGGTGAGCAGTACTTC. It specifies CASSLSWGEQYF.

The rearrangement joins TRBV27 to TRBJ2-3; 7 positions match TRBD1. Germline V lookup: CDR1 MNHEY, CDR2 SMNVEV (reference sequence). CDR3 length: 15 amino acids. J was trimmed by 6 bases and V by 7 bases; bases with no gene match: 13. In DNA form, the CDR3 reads TGTGCCAGCACCCAACAGGGGTTGCCTTACGATACGCAGTATTTT. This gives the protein CASTQQGLPYDTQYF.

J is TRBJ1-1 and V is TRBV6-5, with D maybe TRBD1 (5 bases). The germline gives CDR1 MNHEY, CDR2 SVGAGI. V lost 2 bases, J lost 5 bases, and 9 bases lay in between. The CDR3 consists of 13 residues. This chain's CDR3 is CASSYAGGTEAFF. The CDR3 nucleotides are TGTGCCAGCAGTTACGCGGGGGGGACTGAAGCTTTCTTT.

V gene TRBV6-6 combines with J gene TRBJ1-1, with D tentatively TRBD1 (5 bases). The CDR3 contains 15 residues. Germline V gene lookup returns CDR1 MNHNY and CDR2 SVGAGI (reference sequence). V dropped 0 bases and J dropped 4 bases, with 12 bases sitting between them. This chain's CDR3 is CASSYSPGKSTEAFF. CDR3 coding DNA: TGTGCCAGCAGTTACTCACCAGGGAAGAGCACTGAAGCTTTCTTT.

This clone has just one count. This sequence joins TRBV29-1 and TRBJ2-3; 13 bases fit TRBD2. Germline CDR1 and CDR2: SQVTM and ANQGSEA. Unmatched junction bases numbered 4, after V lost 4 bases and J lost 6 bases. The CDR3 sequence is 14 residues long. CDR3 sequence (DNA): TGCAGCGTTGGACTAGCGGGAGGAGGTGATACGCAGTATTTT. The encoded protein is CSVGLAGGGDTQYF.

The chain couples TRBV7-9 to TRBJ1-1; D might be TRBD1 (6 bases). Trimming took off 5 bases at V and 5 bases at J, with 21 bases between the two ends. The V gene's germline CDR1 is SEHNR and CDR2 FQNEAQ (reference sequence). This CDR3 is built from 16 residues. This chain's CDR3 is CASSEPGGRLRTEAFF. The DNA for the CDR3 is TGTGCCAGCAGCGAACCGGGGGGGCGCTTAAGAACTGAAGCTTTCTTT.

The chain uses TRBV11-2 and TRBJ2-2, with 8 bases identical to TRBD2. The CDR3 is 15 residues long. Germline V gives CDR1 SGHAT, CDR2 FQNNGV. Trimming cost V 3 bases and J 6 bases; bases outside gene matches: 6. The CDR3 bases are TGTGCCAGCAGCTTGCGAACGGGAGGGGCCGGGGAGCTGTTTTTT. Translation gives CASSLRTGGAGELFF.

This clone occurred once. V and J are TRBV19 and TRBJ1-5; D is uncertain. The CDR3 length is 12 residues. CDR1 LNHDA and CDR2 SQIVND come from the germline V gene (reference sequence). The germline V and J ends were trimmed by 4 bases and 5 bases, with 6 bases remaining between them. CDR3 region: CASSNRDQPQHF. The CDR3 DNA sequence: TGTGCCAGTAGTAACCGGGATCAGCCCCAGCATTTT. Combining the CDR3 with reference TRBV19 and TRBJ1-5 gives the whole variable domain DGGITQSPKYLFRKEGQNVTLSCEQNLNHDAMYWYRQDPGQGLRLIYYSQIVNDFQKGDIAEGYSVSREKKESFPLTVTSAQKNPTAFYLCASSNRDQPQHFGDGTRLSIL.

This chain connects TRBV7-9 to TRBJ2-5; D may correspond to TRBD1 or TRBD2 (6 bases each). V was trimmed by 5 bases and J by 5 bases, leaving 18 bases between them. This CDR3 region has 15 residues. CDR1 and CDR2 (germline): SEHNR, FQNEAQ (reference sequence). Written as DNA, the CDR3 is TGTGCCAGCAGCAAACTCTACGGGGGCTTTGAGACCCAGTACTTC. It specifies CASSKLYGGFETQYF.

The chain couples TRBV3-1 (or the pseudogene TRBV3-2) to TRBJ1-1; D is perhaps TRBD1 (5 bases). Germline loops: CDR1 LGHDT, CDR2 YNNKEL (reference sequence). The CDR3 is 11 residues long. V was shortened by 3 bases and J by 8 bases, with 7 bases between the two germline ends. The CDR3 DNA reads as TGTGCCAGCAGCCAGCAGGGAGAAGCTTTCTTT. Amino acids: CASSQQGEAFF.

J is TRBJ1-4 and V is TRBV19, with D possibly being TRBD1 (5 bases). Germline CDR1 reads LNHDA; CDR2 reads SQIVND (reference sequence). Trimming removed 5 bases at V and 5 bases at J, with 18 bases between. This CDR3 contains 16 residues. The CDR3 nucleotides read TGTGCCAGTAGTCAAAGCGGGGGGACCAGAAATGAAAAACTGTTTTTT. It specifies CASSQSGGTRNEKLFF.

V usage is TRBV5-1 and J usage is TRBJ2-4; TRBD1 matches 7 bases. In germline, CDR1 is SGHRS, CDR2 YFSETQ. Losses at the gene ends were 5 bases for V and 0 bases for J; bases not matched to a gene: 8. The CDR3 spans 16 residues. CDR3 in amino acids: CASRLVYRGAKNIQYF. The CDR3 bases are TGCGCCAGCAGACTTGTCTACAGGGGAGCCAAAAACATTCAGTACTTC.

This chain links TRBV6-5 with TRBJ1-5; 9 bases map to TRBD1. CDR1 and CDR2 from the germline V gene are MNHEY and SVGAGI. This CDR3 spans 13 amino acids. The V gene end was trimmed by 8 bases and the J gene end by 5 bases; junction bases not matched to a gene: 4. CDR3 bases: TGTGCCAGCCGGGACAGGGAAGATCAGCCCCAGCATTTT. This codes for CASRDREDQPQHF.

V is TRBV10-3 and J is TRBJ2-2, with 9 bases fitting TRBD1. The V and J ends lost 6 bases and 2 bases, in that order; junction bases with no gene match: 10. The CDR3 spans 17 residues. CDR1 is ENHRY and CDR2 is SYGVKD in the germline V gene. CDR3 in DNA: TGTGCCATCAGGGGACAGACAGGGGGTCTCAACACCGGGGAGCTGTTTTTT. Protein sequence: CAIRGQTGGLNTGELFF.

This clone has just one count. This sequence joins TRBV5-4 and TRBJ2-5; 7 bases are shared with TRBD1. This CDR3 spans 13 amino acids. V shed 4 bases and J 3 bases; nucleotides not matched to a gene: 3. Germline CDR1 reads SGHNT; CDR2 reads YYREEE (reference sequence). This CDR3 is CASSPDREETQYF. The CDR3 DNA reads TGTGCCAGCAGCCCAGACAGGGAAGAGACCCAGTACTTC.

The chain's CDR3 is CASSRAVGTDTQYF. CDR3 nucleotide sequence: TGTGCCAGCAGCCGGGCGGTAGGCACAGATACGCAGTATTTT. V gene TRBV28 combines with J gene TRBJ2-3, with D uncertain. This CDR3 has 14 residues. Trimming took off 6 bases at V and 1 base at J, with 11 bases between the two ends. The germline V gene encodes CDR1 MDHEN and CDR2 SYDVKM. The full variable domain, its missing parts supplied by reference TRBV28 and TRBJ2-3, is DVKVTQSSRYLVKRTGEKVFLECVQDMDHENMFWYRQDPGLGLRLIYFSYDVKMKEKGDIPEGYSVSREKKERFSLILESASTNQTSMYLCASSRAVGTDTQYFGPGTRLTVL.

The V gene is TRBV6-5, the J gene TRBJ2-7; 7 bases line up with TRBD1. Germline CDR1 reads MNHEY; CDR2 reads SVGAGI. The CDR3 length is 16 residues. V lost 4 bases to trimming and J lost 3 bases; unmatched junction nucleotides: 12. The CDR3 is CASSSGQAGKDYEQYF. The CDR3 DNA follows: TGTGCCAGCAGTTCTGGACAGGCGGGTAAGGACTACGAGCAGTACTTC.

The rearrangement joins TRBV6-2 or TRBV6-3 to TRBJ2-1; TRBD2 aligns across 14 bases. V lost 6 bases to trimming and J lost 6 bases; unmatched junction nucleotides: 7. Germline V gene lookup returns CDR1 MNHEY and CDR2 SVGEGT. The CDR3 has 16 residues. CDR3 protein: CASSPLGLAGVNEQFF. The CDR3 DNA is TGTGCCAGCAGCCCTCTGGGACTAGCGGGAGTCAATGAGCAGTTCTTC.

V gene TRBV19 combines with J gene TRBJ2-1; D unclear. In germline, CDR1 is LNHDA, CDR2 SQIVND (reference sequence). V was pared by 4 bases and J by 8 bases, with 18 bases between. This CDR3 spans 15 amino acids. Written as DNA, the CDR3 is TGTGCCAGTAGTAGAGCCGGGCCTGGGTCGGATGAGCAGTTCTTC. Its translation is CASSRAGPGSDEQFF.

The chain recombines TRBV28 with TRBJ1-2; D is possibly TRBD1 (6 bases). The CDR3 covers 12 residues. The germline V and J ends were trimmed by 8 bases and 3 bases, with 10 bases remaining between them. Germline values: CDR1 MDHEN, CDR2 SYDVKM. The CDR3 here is CASQGSHYGYTF. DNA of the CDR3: TGTGCCAGCCAGGGGTCCCACTATGGCTACACCTTC.

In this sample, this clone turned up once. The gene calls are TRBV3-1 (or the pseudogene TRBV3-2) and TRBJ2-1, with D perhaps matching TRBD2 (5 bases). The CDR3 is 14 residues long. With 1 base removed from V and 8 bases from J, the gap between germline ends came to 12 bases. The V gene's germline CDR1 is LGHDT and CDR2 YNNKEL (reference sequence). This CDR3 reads CASSQVASSYEQFF. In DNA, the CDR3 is TGTGCCAGCAGCCAAGTCGCTAGCAGCTATGAGCAGTTCTTC.

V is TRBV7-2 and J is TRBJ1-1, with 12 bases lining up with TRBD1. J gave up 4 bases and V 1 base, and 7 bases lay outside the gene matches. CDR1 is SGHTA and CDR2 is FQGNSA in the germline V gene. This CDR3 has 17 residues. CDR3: CASSLVGTGGAGTEAFF. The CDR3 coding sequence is TGTGCCAGCAGCTTAGTCGGGACAGGGGGCGCGGGCACTGAAGCTTTCTTT.